The next 15 T cell receptor beta chains were all read from a single sample in a study of blood T cell repertoires in COVID-19. Method: immunoSEQ multiplex PCR; TCRdb's copy keeps in-frame clones and lacks some. The table shows approximately 500,000 clones, with nearly 90% occurring only once. Source material: peripheral blood. These receptors were collected from a man younger than 35 with COVID-19, enrolled during active disease.

V and J are TRBV2 and TRBJ1-6, with 7 bases fitting TRBD1. This CDR3 contains 14 residues. The ends lost 5 bases at V and 10 bases at J; junction bases unmatched: 8. Germline CDR1 is SNHLY and CDR2 is FYNNEI. CDR3: CASSTYRGGSPLHF. For the CDR3, the DNA is TGTGCCAGCAGTACTTACAGGGGTGGATCACCCCTCCACTTT.

This chain uses TRBV5-1 with TRBJ2-3; 9 bases align to TRBD2. V shed 8 bases, J shed 1 base, and the junction held 5 bases outside the gene matches. Germline lookup yields CDR1 SGHRS and CDR2 YFSETQ. The CDR3 length is 14 residues. CDR3 DNA sequence: TGCGCCAGTACTACTAGCGGGCGCACAGATACGCAGTATTTT. Its translation is CASTTSGRTDTQYF.

The V call is TRBV12-3 or TRBV12-4, the J call TRBJ1-2; 7 bases map to TRBD1. Trimming at V came to 3 bases and at J to 6 bases, leaving 4 bases not matched to a gene. This CDR3 spans 13 amino acids. This CDR3 reads CASSLTGSDGYTF. CDR3 in DNA: TGTGCCAGCAGTTTGACAGGGAGTGATGGCTACACCTTC.

The chain combines TRBV18 with TRBJ2-3, with unresolved D. Germline assignment: CDR1 KGHSH and CDR2 LQKENI. CDR3 length: 15 residues. Trimming shortened V by 4 bases and J by 2 bases, and 13 bases separated the two germline ends. The CDR3 DNA reads as TGTGCCAGCTCACTTCAACCAGATTTCACAGATACGCAGTATTTT. This encodes CASSLQPDFTDTQYF.

The chain has TRBV29-1 and TRBJ2-5; D might be TRBD2 (5 bases). The CDR3 is 15 amino acids. V lost 3 bases to trimming and J lost 2 bases, with 16 bases between them. The germline gives CDR1 SQVTM, CDR2 ANQGSEA. The CDR3 DNA follows: TGCAGCGTTGACGAGGGCACCGAGGTTCAAGAGACCCAGTACTTC. Translation: CSVDEGTEVQETQYF. The variable domain in full, with the rest retrieved from reference TRBV29-1 and TRBJ2-5, is SAVISQKPSRDICQRGTSLTIQCQVDSQVTMMFWYRQQPGQSLTLIATANQGSEATYESGFVIDKFPISRPNLTFSTLTVSNMSPEDSSIYLCSVDEGTEVQETQYFGPGTRLLVL.

J is TRBJ1-3 and V is TRBV5-5, with D unclear. From germline, CDR1 is SGHKS and CDR2 YYEKEE (reference sequence). V was cut by 7 bases and J by 0 bases, with 11 bases left in between. This CDR3 spans 14 amino acids. The CDR3 nucleotides are TGTGCCAGCCCTCCCCCCAGCTCTGGAAACACCATATATTTT. As protein: CASPPPSSGNTIYF. Together with reference TRBV5-5 and TRBJ1-3, the CDR3 gives the full variable domain: DAGVTQSPTHLIKTRGQQVTLRCSPISGHKSVSWYQQVLGQGPQFIFQYYEKEERGRGNFPDRFSARQFPNYSSELNVNALLLGDSALYLCASPPPSSGNTIYFGEGSWLTVV.

V and J are TRBV6-1 and TRBJ2-7; D might be TRBD2 (6 bases). The CDR3 sequence is 14 residues long. Trimming took off 7 bases at V and 3 bases at J, with 16 bases between the two ends. Germline V gene data show CDR1 as MNHNS and CDR2 as SASEGT. In DNA form, the CDR3 reads TGTGCCAGCACCCCCACCGGACTACTCTACGAGCAGTACTTC. Translation: CASTPTGLLYEQYF.

V usage is TRBV11-1 and J usage is TRBJ2-1, with 7 bases lining up with TRBD1. Trimming removed 6 bases from V and 5 bases from J; junction bases left unmatched: 10. There are 15 residues in the CDR3. Germline V CDR1 and CDR2: SGHAT, FQDESV (reference sequence). The CDR3 bases are TGTGCCAGCAGACCCGGGACAGTCGGGCACAATGAGCAGTTCTTC. Its translation is CASRPGTVGHNEQFF.

J is TRBJ1-1 and V is TRBV2; tentative D call: TRBD1 (5 bases). The CDR3 loop spans 13 amino acids. Germline lookup yields CDR1 SNHLY and CDR2 FYNNEI. V shed 9 bases and J shed 1 base, with 12 bases lying between them. CDR3 DNA: TGTGCCAGTAAGGGCGGGGCGAACACTGAAGCTTTCTTT. It translates to CASKGGANTEAFF.

V usage is TRBV19 and J usage is TRBJ2-1; 7 nucleotides line up with TRBD2. There are 19 residues in the CDR3. Trimming removed 3 bases from V and 10 bases from J; junction bases left unmatched: 24. CDR1 and CDR2 from the germline V gene are LNHDA and SQIVND (reference sequence). CDR3 DNA sequence: TGTGCCAGTAGTATGAGGTCCAGGGTCCAAACTGGGCGGGGAGGGGAGCAGTTCTTC. This encodes CASSMRSRVQTGRGGEQFF.

J is TRBJ1-2 and V is TRBV12-3 or TRBV12-4; 8 bases map to TRBD1. V shed 6 bases, J shed 8 bases, and the junction held 5 bases outside the gene matches. This CDR3 comprises 12 residues. CDR3 DNA: TGTGCCAGCAGCAGGGGGCTGGAGGGCTACACCTTC. Amino acids: CASSRGLEGYTF.

A single count supports this clone. CDR3 sequence: CAWSSSREGWKETQYF. The CDR3 DNA reads as TGTGCCTGGAGTTCCTCGAGGGAGGGGTGGAAAGAGACCCAGTACTTC. The chain recombines TRBV30 with TRBJ2-5, with TRBD2 identical over 7 bases. This CDR3 has 16 amino acids. After removal of 2 bases from V and 3 bases from J, the junction contained 12 bases not matched to a gene. CDR1 is GTSNPN, CDR2 SVGIG, per germline (reference sequence).

This clone was detected only a few times. The rearrangement links TRBV4-1 to TRBJ1-1; D unclear. Germline assignment: CDR1 MGHRA and CDR2 YSYEKL. V lost 4 bases, J lost 0 bases, and 12 bases lay in between. There are 15 residues in the CDR3. The CDR3 nucleotides read TGCGCCAGCAGCCCACCGGGTTCCATGAACACTGAAGCTTTCTTT. Residues: CASSPPGSMNTEAFF.

The chain uses TRBV5-1 and TRBJ1-1, with 8 bases lining up with TRBD1. V was pared by 4 bases and J by 7 bases, with 12 bases of the junction left unmatched. This CDR3 comprises 15 residues. CDR1 is SGHRS, CDR2 YFSETQ, per germline. The CDR3 coding sequence is TGCGCCAGCAGCCCCAACCTGGGACAGGACGTTGAAGCTTTCTTT. Translated: CASSPNLGQDVEAFF.

The chain couples TRBV5-4 to TRBJ2-7; maybe TRBD1 (5 bases). The germline V gene has CDR1 SGHNT and CDR2 YYREEE (reference sequence). V gave up 3 bases and J gave up 6 bases, with 13 bases separating them. There are 13 residues in the CDR3. The CDR3 reads CASSSREPSEQYF. DNA of the CDR3: TGTGCCAGCAGCTCCAGGGAACCTAGCGAGCAGTACTTC.